The 25 T cell receptor beta chains in this list originate from one sample, sequenced in a study of neurological immune-mediated disorders. In TCRdb, the 5' RACE reads were re-called with MiXCR into one record per CDR3 protein. This table holds about 120,000 distinct CDR3 sequences, about 3.4% found once. Sequencing used PBMCs. The receptors derive from a woman in her twenties or thirties with multiple sclerosis.

This clonotype was seen ten or more times. V and J are TRBV27 and TRBJ2-4; tentatively, D is TRBD2 (5 bases). The germline gives CDR1 MNHEY, CDR2 SMNVEV (reference sequence). The CDR3 has 16 residues. Trimming shortened V by 3 bases and J by 0 bases, and 12 bases separated the two germline ends. This chain's CDR3 is CASSFTRGRAKNIQYF. In DNA form, the CDR3 reads TGTGCCAGCAGTTTTACTCGAGGGAGAGCCAAAAACATTCAGTACTTC.

This clonotype was seen many times. The chain uses TRBV10-2 and TRBJ1-2; D not resolved. The length of the CDR3 is 14 residues. Trimming removed 4 bases from V and 4 bases from J, with 13 bases in between. The germline V gene encodes CDR1 WSHSY and CDR2 SAAADI. The CDR3 DNA reads as TGCGCCAGCAGTGGGGCAGCCCTAATCTATGGCTACACCTTC. Translating gives CASSGAALIYGYTF.

Many counts were recorded for this clonotype. This chain uses TRBV20-1 with TRBJ2-7; perhaps TRBD1 as D (5 bases). The CDR3 is 11 residues long. V lost 7 bases and J 0 bases, leaving 7 bases between the germline ends. Germline loops: CDR1 DFQATT, CDR2 SNEGSKA (reference sequence). The chain's CDR3 is CSVDSSYEQYF. CDR3 nucleotides: TGCAGTGTAGACAGCTCCTACGAGCAGTACTTC.

This clonotype came up many times. The CDR3 coding sequence is TGTGCCAGCAGCTTAGCAGGGGCTGAGACCCAGTACTTC. The encoded protein is CASSLAGAETQYF. This rearrangement joins TRBV7-2 to TRBJ2-5, with a possible D match to TRBD1 (5 bases). Trimming left V 0 bases short and J 5 bases short, with 7 bases between. CDR1 and CDR2 from the germline V gene are SGHTA and FQGNSA. The CDR3 spans 13 residues.

This clonotype was detected a few times. V usage is TRBV20-1 and J usage is TRBJ2-5, with D perhaps TRBD2 (5 bases). The CDR3 contains 15 residues. V was shortened by 3 bases and J by 1 base, with 15 bases between the two germline ends. CDR1 is DFQATT, CDR2 SNEGSKA, per germline (reference sequence). The CDR3 is CSARDLYGTQETQYF. CDR3 DNA sequence: TGCAGTGCTAGGGACTTATACGGCACCCAAGAGACCCAGTACTTC.

Ten or more counts support this clonotype. The chain joins TRBV5-5 to TRBJ2-2, with D possibly TRBD1 on 5 matching bases. CDR1 is SGHKS and CDR2 is YYEKEE in the germline V gene (reference sequence). The germline V and J ends were trimmed by 0 bases and 7 bases, with 10 bases remaining between them. The CDR3 runs to 14 residues. CDR3 amino acids: CASSLEVGHGELFF. In DNA form, the CDR3 reads TGTGCCAGCAGCTTGGAGGTGGGGCACGGGGAGCTGTTTTTT.

With regard to this clonotype: A read error is possible here, since a much larger clone lies one base away. The rearrangement links TRBV12-3 or TRBV12-4 to TRBJ1-6, with D unresolved. The CDR3 sequence is 12 residues long. The CDR3 DNA is TGTGACAGCGGATATGGGAATTCACCCCTCCACTTT. It yields the protein CDSGYGNSPLHF.

This clonotype appeared many times. The chain links TRBV12-3 or TRBV12-4 to TRBJ1-1; 12 nucleotides agree with TRBD1. This CDR3 region has 13 residues. Trimming at V came to 6 bases and at J to 10 bases, leaving 6 bases not matched to a gene. CDR3 nucleotide sequence: TGTGCCAGCAGCAGGGACAGGGGGCGGGGAGCTTTCTTT. Protein product: CASSRDRGRGAFF.

The sample holds many counts of this clonotype. V gene TRBV7-8 combines with J gene TRBJ1-2, with TRBD1 as a possible D gene (5 bases). This CDR3 comprises 17 residues. Looked up from germline, CDR1 is SGHVS and CDR2 is FQNEAQ. Trimming took 11 bases from V and 2 from J, leaving 27 bases between them. The chain's CDR3 is CAGSPSSFGQGNYGYTF. Written as DNA, the CDR3 is TGTGCCGGGTCGCCGTCATCGTTCGGTCAGGGCAACTATGGCTACACCTTC.

At least ten counts were recorded for this clonotype. V gene TRBV7-9 combines with J gene TRBJ2-7; D remains ambiguous. The CDR3 has 11 residues. Germline V CDR1 and CDR2: SEHNR, FQNEAQ (reference sequence). The germline V and J ends were trimmed by 4 bases and 6 bases, with 7 bases remaining between them. The CDR3 DNA follows: TGTGCCAGCAGCTCCCTACTCGAGCAGTACTTC. This sequence encodes CASSSLLEQYF. Complete variable domain (other parts from reference TRBV7-9 and TRBJ2-7): DTGVSQNPRHKITKRGQNVTFRCDPISEHNRLYWYRQTLGQGPEFLTYFQNEAQLEKSRLLSDRFSAERPKGSFSTLEIQRTEQGDSAMYLCASSSLLEQYFGPGTRLTVT.

The rearrangement links TRBV20-1 to TRBJ2-5; 10 nucleotides line up with TRBD2. CDR1 is DFQATT and CDR2 is SNEGSKA in the germline V gene (reference sequence). V trimming: 3 bases; J trimming: 5 bases; junction bases outside the gene matches: 9. The CDR3 totals 15 residues. The CDR3 here is CSASRASGGGETQYF. CDR3 nucleotides: TGCAGTGCTAGTCGGGCTAGCGGGGGAGGGGAGACCCAGTACTTC.

This clonotype was counted only a few times. The V call is TRBV5-1, the J call TRBJ2-7; tentative D call: TRBD1 (9 bases). The CDR3 sequence is 18 residues long. V lost 0 bases and J 4 bases, leaving 23 bases between the germline ends. CDR1 and CDR2 (germline): SGHRS, YFSETQ. The CDR3 DNA follows: TGCGCCAGCAGCTTGGCGCCGGGAGGGACAGGGAGACCGTACGAGCAGTACTTC. It yields the protein CASSLAPGGTGRPYEQYF.

This clonotype was observed at least ten times. The chain combines TRBV4-3 with TRBJ1-3; 10 bases map to TRBD1. This CDR3 is built from 20 residues. CDR1 is LGHNA, CDR2 YSLEER, per germline. V shed 3 bases, J shed 7 bases, and the junction held 21 bases outside the gene matches. This CDR3 is CASSHGISGQGFIAPNTIYF. The CDR3 bases are TGCGCCAGCAGCCACGGAATATCGGGACAGGGGTTCATAGCTCCCAACACCATATATTTT.

This clonotype was counted many times. This chain connects TRBV27 to TRBJ2-1; TRBD2 might be the D (5 bases). V lost 6 bases to trimming and J lost 6 bases, with 15 bases between them. This CDR3 spans 14 amino acids. Germline V gene lookup returns CDR1 MNHEY and CDR2 SMNVEV (reference sequence). CDR3 sequence: CASSLSVGSNEQFF. DNA of the CDR3: TGTGCCAGCAGCCTTAGCGTGGGTTCCAATGAGCAGTTCTTC.

In this sample, this clonotype turned up many times. The rearrangement links TRBV20-1 to TRBJ2-7; D is uncertain. V was clipped by 3 bases and J by 0 bases, with 12 bases between them. CDR3 length: 14 amino acids. Germline V gene lookup returns CDR1 DFQATT and CDR2 SNEGSKA (reference sequence). The CDR3 DNA reads as TGCAGTGCTAGGATCACCGGATACTCCTACGAGCAGTACTTC. The encoded protein is CSARITGYSYEQYF.

This clonotype was observed many times. The rearrangement uses TRBV5-1 and TRBJ2-3; a possible D gene is TRBD1 (5 bases). The CDR3 consists of 16 residues. V gave up 0 bases and J gave up 5 bases, with 16 bases separating them. Germline V gene lookup returns CDR1 SGHRS and CDR2 YFSETQ. The CDR3 loop reads CASSLAPGQGGDTQYF. As DNA, the CDR3 is TGCGCCAGCAGCTTGGCTCCAGGGCAGGGCGGAGATACGCAGTATTTT.

This clonotype was seen at least ten times. The chain recombines TRBV29-1 with TRBJ1-1; D perhaps matches TRBD1 (5 bases). The CDR3 loop spans 13 amino acids. The V and J ends lost 1 base and 3 bases respectively, with 9 bases between them. The germline V gene encodes CDR1 SQVTM and CDR2 ANQGSEA. The CDR3 region has the DNA TGCAGCGTTGAAGGCCAGGGCGACACTGAAGCTTTCTTT. This gives the protein CSVEGQGDTEAFF. Full variable domain (missing parts from reference TRBV29-1 and TRBJ1-1): SAVISQKPSRDICQRGTSLTIQCQVDSQVTMMFWYRQQPGQSLTLIATANQGSEATYESGFVIDKFPISRPNLTFSTLTVSNMSPEDSSIYLCSVEGQGDTEAFFGQGTRLTVV.

Regarding this clonotype: This clone may be a read error of a much larger clone one base away. The gene calls are TRBV19 and TRBJ1-5; 7 bases agree with TRBD1. CDR3 length equals 15 residues. The germline CDR1 and CDR2 sequences are LNHDA and SQIVND (reference sequence). The CDR3 nucleotides read TGTGTCAGTACCAAGACAGGGCTCGGCAATCAGCCCCAGCATTTT. It translates to CVSTKTGLGNQPQHF.

The table lists this clonotype with many counts. CDR3 sequence (DNA): TGTGCCAGCACCCATGGAGACGAGCAGTACTTC. Residues: CASTHGDEQYF. The chain links TRBV3-1 to TRBJ2-7; D not certain. V lost 7 bases to trimming and J lost 5 bases, with 9 bases between them. Germline CDR1 and CDR2: LGHDT and YNNKEL (reference sequence). The CDR3 contains 11 residues.

This clonotype was observed many times. This chain joins TRBV5-1 and TRBJ2-5; tentatively, D is TRBD1 (6 bases). This CDR3 spans 17 amino acids. Germline CDR1 is SGHRS and CDR2 is YFSETQ. The V end lost 1 base, the J end lost 3 bases, and 19 bases lay between the germline ends. This CDR3 reads CASSLQDSGLFEETQYF. The CDR3 nucleotides are TGCGCCAGCAGCTTGCAGGACAGCGGATTGTTTGAAGAGACCCAGTACTTC.

This clonotype was observed a handful of times. Given a much more abundant clone one base away, this may be a read error. The rearrangement links TRBV20-1 to TRBJ1-5; TRBD1 matches 7 bases. This CDR3 contains 13 residues. CDR1 and CDR2 from the germline V gene are DFQATT and SNEGSKA (reference sequence). The CDR3 region is CSARENRGQHQHF. CDR3 in DNA: TGCAGTGCTAGAGAGAACAGGGGTCAGCACCAGCATTTT.

This clonotype was seen repeatedly, ten times or more. The chain recombines TRBV6-5 with TRBJ2-3; 7 positions match TRBD2. This CDR3 contains 14 residues. The V gene's germline CDR1 is MNHEY and CDR2 SVGAGI. J lost 4 bases, V lost 1 base, and 2 bases had no gene match. In DNA form, the CDR3 reads TGTGCCAGCAGTTACTTCCGGGGGGCAGATACGCAGTATTTT. This encodes CASSYFRGADTQYF.

This clonotype appeared many times. CDR3 region: CSAQPKDQPQHF. The CDR3 region has the DNA TGCAGTGCTCAACCAAAAGACCAGCCCCAGCATTTT. The chain is built from TRBV20-1 and TRBJ1-5; D is undetermined. Germline V CDR1 and CDR2: DFQATT, SNEGSKA (reference sequence). Trimming shortened V by 5 bases and J by 7 bases, and 12 bases separated the two germline ends. The CDR3 sequence is 12 residues long.

This clonotype was seen ten or more times. The chain links TRBV7-8 to TRBJ1-5, with unresolved D. Trimming shortened V by 0 bases and J by 0 bases, and 6 bases separated the two germline ends. Germline CDR1 reads SGHVS; CDR2 reads FQNEAQ. The CDR3 contains 15 residues. As DNA, the CDR3 is TGTGCCAGCAGCTTAGCAGGCTATAGCAATCAGCCCCAGCATTTT. This gives the protein CASSLAGYSNQPQHF.

This clonotype was observed many times. V is TRBV5-1 and J is TRBJ1-1; no firm D call. Trimming took off 0 bases at V and 9 bases at J, with 15 bases between the two ends. This CDR3 spans 14 amino acids. Germline V gene sequence: CDR1 SGHRS, CDR2 YFSETQ. The CDR3 nucleotides read TGCGCCAGCAGCTTGGCCGACCGTCCATCAAAAGCTTTCTTT. The encoded protein is CASSLADRPSKAFF. Combining the CDR3 with reference TRBV5-1 and TRBJ1-1 gives the whole variable domain KAGVTQTPRYLIKTRGQQVTLSCSPISGHRSVSWYQQTPGQGLQFLFEYFSETQRNKGNFPGRFSGRQFSNSRSEMNVSTLELGDSALYLCASSLADRPSKAFFGQGTRLTVV.